This T cell receptor beta chain was sequenced during a study of identical twins. This clonotype has more than one count but fewer than ten. Its antigen is undetermined. Healthy Caucasians provided all donations. TCRdb re-analysed the 5' RACE reads in MiXCR, keeping a single row per CDR3 protein. The table lists 450,000 to 650,000 distinct CDR3 sequences, approximately 14% of them singletons, with more than 0.4% in the top ten. Study findings and constraints: It was cross-sectional statistical analysis, not following the same donors, that the conclusions relied on.

These data also formed part of another study, on yellow fever vaccine responses in identical twins.

Source material: CD4+ T cells sorted from blood. The sequence derives from a woman younger than 30 in good health.

The CDR3 spells CASSGNSGRNNEQFF. CDR3 coding DNA: TGTGCCAGCAGTGGTAATAGCGGAAGGAACAATGAGCAGTTCTTC. The chain has TRBV12-3 or TRBV12-4 and TRBJ2-1; tentatively, D is TRBD2 (6 bases). CDR3 length equals 15 residues. V dropped 5 bases and J dropped 5 bases, with 16 bases sitting between them.